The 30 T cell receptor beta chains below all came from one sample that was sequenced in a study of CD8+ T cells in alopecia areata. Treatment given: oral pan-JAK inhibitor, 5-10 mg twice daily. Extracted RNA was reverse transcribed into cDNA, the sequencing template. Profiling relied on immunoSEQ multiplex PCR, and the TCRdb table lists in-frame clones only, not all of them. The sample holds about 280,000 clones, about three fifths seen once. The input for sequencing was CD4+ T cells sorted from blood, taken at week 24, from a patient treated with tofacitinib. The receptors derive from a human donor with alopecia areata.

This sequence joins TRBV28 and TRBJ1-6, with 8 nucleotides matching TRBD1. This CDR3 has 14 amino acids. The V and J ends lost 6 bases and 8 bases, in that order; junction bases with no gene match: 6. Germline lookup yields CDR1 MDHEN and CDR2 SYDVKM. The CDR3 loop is CASRRQGRDSPLHF. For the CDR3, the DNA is TGTGCCAGCAGGAGACAGGGGAGAGATTCACCCCTCCACTTT. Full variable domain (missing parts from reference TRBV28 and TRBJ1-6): DVKVTQSSRYLVKRTGEKVFLECVQDMDHENMFWYRQDPGLGLRLIYFSYDVKMKEKGDIPEGYSVSREKKERFSLILESASTNQTSMYLCASRRQGRDSPLHFGNGTRLTVT.

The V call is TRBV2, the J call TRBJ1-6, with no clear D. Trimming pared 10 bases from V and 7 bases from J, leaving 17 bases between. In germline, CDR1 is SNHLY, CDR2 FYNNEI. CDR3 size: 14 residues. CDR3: CATKEVVENSPLHF. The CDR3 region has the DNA TGTGCCACCAAAGAGGTCGTGGAGAATTCACCCCTCCACTTT. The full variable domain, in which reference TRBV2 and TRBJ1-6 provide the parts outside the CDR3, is EPEVTQTPSHQVTQMGQEVILRCVPISNHLYFYWYRQILGQKVEFLVSFYNNEISEKSEIFDDQFSVERPDGSNFTLKIRSTKLEDSAMYFCATKEVVENSPLHFGNGTRLTVT.

In DNA, the CDR3 is TGCGCCAGCAGCCGAGCAGGGGGCAGGACAGATACGCAGTATTTT. Amino acid sequence: CASSRAGGRTDTQYF. V and J are TRBV4-1 and TRBJ2-3; 8 bases line up with TRBD1. The length of the CDR3 is 15 residues. Germline V CDR1 and CDR2: MGHRA, YSYEKL. The V segment lost 4 bases and the J segment 3 bases; nucleotides outside the gene matches: 6.

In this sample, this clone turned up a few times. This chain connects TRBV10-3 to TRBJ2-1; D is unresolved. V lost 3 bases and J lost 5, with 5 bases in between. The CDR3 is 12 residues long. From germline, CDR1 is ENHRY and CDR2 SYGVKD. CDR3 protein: CAISEADNEQFF. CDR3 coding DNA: TGTGCCATCAGTGAAGCCGACAATGAGCAGTTCTTC.

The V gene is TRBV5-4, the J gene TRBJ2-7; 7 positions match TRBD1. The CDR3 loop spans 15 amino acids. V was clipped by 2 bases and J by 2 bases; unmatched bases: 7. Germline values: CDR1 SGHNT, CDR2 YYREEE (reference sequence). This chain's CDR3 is CASSFQTGMAYEQYF. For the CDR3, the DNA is TGTGCCAGCAGCTTTCAGACAGGGATGGCCTACGAGCAGTACTTC. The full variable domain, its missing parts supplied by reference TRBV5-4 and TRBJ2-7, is ETGVTQSPTHLIKTRGQQVTLRCSSQSGHNTVSWYQQALGQGPQFIFQYYREEENGRGNFPPRFSGLQFPNYSSELNVNALELDDSALYLCASSFQTGMAYEQYFGPGTRLTVT.

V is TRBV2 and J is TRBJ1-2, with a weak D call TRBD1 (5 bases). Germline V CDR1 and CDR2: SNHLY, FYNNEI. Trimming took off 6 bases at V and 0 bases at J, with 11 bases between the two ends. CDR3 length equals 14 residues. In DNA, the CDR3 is TGTGCCAGCAGGGAGGGGTTAGCTAACTATGGCTACACCTTC. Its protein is CASREGLANYGYTF.

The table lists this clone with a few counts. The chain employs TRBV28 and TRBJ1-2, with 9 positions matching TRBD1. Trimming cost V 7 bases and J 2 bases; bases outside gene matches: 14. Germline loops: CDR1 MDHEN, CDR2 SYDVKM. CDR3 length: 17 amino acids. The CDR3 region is CASNTPRQGGRNYGYTF. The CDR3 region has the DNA TGTGCCAGCAATACCCCTCGACAGGGGGGGAGGAACTATGGCTACACCTTC.

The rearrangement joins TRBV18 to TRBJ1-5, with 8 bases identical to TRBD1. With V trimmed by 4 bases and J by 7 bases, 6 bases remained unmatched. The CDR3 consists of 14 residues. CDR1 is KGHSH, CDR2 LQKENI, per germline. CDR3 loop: CASSRGQASQPQHF. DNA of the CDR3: TGTGCCAGCTCACGGGGACAGGCATCGCAGCCCCAGCATTTT.

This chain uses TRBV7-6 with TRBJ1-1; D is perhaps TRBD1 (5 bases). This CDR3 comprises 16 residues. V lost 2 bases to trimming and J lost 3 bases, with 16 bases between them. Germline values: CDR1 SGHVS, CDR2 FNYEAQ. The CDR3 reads CASSLTSGIGDTEAFF. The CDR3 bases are TGTGCCAGCAGCTTAACCTCAGGGATAGGGGACACTGAAGCTTTCTTT.

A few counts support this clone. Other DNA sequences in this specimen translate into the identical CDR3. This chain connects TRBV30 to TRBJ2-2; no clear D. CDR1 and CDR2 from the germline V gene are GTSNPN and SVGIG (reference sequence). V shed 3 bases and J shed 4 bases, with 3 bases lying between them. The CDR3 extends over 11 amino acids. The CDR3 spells CAWRSTGELFF. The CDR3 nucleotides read TGTGCCTGGAGGTCCACCGGGGAGCTGTTTTTT.

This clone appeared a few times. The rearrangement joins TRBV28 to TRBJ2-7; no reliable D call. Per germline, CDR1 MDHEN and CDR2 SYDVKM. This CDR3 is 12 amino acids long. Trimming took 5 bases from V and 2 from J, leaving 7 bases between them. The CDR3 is CASSKSAYEQYF. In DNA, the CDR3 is TGTGCCAGCAGTAAATCGGCCTACGAGCAGTACTTC.

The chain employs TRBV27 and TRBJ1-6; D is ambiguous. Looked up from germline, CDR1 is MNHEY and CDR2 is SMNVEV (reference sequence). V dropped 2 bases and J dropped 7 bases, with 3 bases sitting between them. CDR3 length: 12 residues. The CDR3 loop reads CASSLGNSPLHF. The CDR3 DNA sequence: TGTGCCAGCAGTTTAGGGAATTCACCCCTCCACTTT.

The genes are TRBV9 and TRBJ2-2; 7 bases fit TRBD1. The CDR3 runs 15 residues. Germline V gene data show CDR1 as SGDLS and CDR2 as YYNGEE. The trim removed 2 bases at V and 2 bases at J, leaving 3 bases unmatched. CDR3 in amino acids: CASSVGTVNTGELFF. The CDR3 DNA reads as TGTGCCAGCAGCGTGGGGACAGTTAACACCGGGGAGCTGTTTTTT.

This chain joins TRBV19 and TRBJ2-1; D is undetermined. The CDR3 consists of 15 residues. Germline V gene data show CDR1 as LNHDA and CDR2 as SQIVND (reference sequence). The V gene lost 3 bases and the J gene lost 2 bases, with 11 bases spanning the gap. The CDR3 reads CASSMALNPYNEQFF. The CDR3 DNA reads TGTGCCAGTAGTATGGCCCTAAACCCCTACAATGAGCAGTTCTTC.

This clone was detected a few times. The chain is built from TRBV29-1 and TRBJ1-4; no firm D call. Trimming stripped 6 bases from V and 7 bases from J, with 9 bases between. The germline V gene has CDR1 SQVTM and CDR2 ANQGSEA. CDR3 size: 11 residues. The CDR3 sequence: CSVLNPEKLFF. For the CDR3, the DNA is TGCAGCGTGTTAAACCCTGAAAAACTGTTTTTT.

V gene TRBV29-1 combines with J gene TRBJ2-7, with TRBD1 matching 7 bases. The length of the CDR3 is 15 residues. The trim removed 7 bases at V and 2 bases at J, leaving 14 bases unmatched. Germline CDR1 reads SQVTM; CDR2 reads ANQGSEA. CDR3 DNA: TGCAGCGCTAGCAAAGAGACAGGGTTTACCTACGAGCAGTACTTC. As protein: CSASKETGFTYEQYF.

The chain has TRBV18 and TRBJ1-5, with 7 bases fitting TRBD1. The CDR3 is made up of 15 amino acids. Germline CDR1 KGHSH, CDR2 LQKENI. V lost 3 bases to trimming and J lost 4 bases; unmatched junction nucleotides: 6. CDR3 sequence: CASSPIPTGNQPQHF. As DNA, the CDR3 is TGTGCCAGCTCACCTATTCCGACAGGGAATCAGCCCCAGCATTTT.

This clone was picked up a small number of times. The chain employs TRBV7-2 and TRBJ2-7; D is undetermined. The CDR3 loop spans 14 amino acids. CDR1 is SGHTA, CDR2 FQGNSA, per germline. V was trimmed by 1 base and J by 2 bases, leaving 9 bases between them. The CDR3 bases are TGTGCCAGCAGCTTAGATGGACGGACCTACGAGCAGTACTTC. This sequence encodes CASSLDGRTYEQYF.

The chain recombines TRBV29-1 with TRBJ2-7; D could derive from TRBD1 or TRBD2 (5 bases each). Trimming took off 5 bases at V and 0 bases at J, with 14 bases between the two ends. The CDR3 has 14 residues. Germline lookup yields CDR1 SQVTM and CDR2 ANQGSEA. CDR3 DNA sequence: TGCAGCGTTTGCCGGGACGTCAGCTCCTACGAGCAGTACTTC. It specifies CSVCRDVSSYEQYF.

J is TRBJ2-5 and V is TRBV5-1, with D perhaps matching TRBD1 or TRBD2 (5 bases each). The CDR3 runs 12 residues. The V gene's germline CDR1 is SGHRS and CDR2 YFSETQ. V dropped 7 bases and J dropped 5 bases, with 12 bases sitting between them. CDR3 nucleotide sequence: TGCGCCAGCTCCGAGGGGTGGGAGACCCAGTACTTC. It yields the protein CASSEGWETQYF.

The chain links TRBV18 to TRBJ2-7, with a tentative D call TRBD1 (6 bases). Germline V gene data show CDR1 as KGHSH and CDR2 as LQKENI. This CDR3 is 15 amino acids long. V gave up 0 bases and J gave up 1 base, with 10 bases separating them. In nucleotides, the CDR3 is TGTGCCAGCTCACCACCTCCGGGACAATCCTACGAGCAGTACTTC. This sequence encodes CASSPPPGQSYEQYF.

CDR3 sequence: CASSVYTGGARANTEAFF. The CDR3 region has the DNA TGCGCCAGCAGCGTCTACACAGGGGGCGCGAGGGCGAACACTGAAGCTTTCTTT. The chain couples TRBV5-1 to TRBJ1-1, with 9 bases identical to TRBD1. V lost 4 bases, J lost 1 base, and 14 bases stayed unmatched. The CDR3 runs 18 residues. Germline CDR1 is SGHRS and CDR2 is YFSETQ. The full variable domain, in which reference TRBV5-1 and TRBJ1-1 provide the parts outside the CDR3, is KAGVTQTPRYLIKTRGQQVTLSCSPISGHRSVSWYQQTPGQGLQFLFEYFSETQRNKGNFPGRFSGRQFSNSRSEMNVSTLELGDSALYLCASSVYTGGARANTEAFFGQGTRLTVV.

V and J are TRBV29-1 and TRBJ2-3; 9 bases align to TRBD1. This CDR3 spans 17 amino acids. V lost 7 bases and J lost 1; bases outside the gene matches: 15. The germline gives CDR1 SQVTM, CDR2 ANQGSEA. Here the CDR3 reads CSGQGEVGLAGTDTQYF. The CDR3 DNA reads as TGCAGCGGACAGGGGGAAGTCGGTCTAGCTGGCACAGATACGCAGTATTTT.

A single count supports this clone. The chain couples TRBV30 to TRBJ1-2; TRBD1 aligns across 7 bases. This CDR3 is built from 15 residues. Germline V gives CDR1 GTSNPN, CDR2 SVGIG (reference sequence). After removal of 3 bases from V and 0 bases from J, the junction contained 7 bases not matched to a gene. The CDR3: CAWRLERGPNYGYTF. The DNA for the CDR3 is TGTGCCTGGAGGTTGGAGAGGGGGCCTAACTATGGCTACACCTTC.

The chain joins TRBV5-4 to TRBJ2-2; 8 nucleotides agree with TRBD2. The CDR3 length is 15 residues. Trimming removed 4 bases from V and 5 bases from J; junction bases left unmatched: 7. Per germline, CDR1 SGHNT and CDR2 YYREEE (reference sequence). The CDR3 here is CASSPPGGGTGELFF. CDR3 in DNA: TGTGCCAGCAGCCCCCCCGGGGGGGGGACCGGGGAGCTGTTTTTT.

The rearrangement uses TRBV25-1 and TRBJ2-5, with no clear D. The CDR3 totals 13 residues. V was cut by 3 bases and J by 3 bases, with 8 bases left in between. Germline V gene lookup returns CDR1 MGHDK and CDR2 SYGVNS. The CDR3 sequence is CASSEWLEETQYF. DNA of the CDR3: TGTGCCAGCAGTGAGTGGCTAGAAGAGACCCAGTACTTC.

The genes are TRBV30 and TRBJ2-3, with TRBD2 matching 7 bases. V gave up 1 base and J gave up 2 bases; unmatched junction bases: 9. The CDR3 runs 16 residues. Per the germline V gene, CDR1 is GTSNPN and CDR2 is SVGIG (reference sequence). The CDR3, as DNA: TGTGCCTGGAGTGACCCCGGGGGGAAGTACACAGATACGCAGTATTTT. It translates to CAWSDPGGKYTDTQYF.

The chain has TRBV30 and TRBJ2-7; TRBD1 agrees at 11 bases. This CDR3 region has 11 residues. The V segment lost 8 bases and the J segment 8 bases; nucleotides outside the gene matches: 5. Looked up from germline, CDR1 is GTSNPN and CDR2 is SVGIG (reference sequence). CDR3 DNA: TGTGCCGGAGGGACAGGGGGTAAGCAGTACTTC. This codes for CAGGTGGKQYF.

The CDR3 loop is CASGRAVAYEQYF. The DNA of the CDR3 is TGTGCCAGCGGAAGGGCCGTGGCCTACGAGCAGTACTTC. This chain links TRBV7-8 with TRBJ2-7; D not certain. Germline V gives CDR1 SGHVS, CDR2 FQNEAQ. The CDR3 consists of 13 residues. V lost 8 bases to trimming and J lost 2 bases, with 13 bases between them.

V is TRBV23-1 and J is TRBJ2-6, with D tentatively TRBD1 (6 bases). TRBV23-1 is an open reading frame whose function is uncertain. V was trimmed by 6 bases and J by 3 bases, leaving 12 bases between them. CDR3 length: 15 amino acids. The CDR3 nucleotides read TGCGCCAGCAGGTTTACAGGGTTTGGGGCCAACGTCCTGACTTTC. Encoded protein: CASRFTGFGANVLTF.